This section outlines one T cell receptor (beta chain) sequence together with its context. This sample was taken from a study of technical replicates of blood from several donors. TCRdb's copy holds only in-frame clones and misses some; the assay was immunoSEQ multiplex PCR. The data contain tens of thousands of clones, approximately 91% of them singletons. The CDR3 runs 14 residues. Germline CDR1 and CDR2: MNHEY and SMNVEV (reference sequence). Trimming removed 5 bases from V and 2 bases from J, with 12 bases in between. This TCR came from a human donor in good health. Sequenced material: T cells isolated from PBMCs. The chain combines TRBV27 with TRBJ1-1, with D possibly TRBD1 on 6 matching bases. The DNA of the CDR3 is TGTGCCAGCAGTCCTCGGGGACAAAACACTGAAGCTTTCTTT. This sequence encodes CASSPRGQNTEAFF.